This TCR beta chain was documented in a study of blood T cell repertoires in COVID-19. Study details: COVID-19 samples collected from the United States, Italy and Spain covered acute and convalescent phases. Sample material is recorded as cDNA or gDNA derived from T cells, B-cell-depleted T cells, or PBMCs.

In the authors' methods: Reference gene primer amplification yielded estimated nucleated cell counts. TCRdb keeps only in-frame clones here, not all; method: immunoSEQ multiplex PCR. D and trimming come from the DNA, and the V and J calls and clone size come from that table. This table has 60,000 to 80,000 clones, roughly 80% appearing once. Germline CDR1 is MNHEY and CDR2 is SMNVEV (reference sequence). Unmatched junction bases numbered 11, after V lost 5 bases and J lost 7 bases. The CDR3 contains 15 residues. The clonotype originates from a man aged 50-60 years with active COVID-19. V usage is TRBV27 and J usage is TRBJ2-5, with TRBD1 matching 9 bases. Sequenced input: peripheral blood. CDR3 protein: CASSPGQGFGGTQYF. CDR3 coding DNA: TGTGCCAGCAGTCCGGGACAGGGATTTGGGGGGACCCAGTACTTC.